Listed here are 14 T cell receptor beta chains from one sample, sequenced in a study of early stage breast cancer tumors. The data were produced by immunoSEQ multiplex PCR, yet TCRdb's version contains in-frame clones alone and is incomplete. The table includes around 10,000 clones, about 66% detected once. Sequencing was carried out using breast tumor tissue. The receptors were gathered from a person in their fifties with breast cancer.

Note on this clone: Germline is not matched at one junction end, which may reflect a read error. Other DNA sequences in the sample encode the same CDR3. This sequence joins TRBV5-6 and TRBJ2-7, with D tentatively TRBD1 (5 bases). CDR3 length: 15 amino acids. Germline V gives CDR1 SGHDT, CDR2 YYEEEE. The CDR3 coding sequence is TGTGCCAGCAGCTTTCTAGGGGCTCCAAACTACGAGCAGTACTTT. This gives the protein CASSFLGAPNYEQYF.

The chain links TRBV25-1 to TRBJ2-5, with D perhaps TRBD2 (6 bases). Trimming took off 2 bases at V and 5 bases at J, with 9 bases between the two ends. The germline CDR1 and CDR2 sequences are MGHDK and SYGVNS. The CDR3 covers 13 residues. For the CDR3, the DNA is TGTGCCAGCAGTGAACCGGGGGTGGAGACCCAGTACTTC. Its protein product is CASSEPGVETQYF.

This sequence joins TRBV9 and TRBJ1-2; no firm D call. V was clipped by 4 bases and J by 8 bases, with 15 bases between them. The germline V gene has CDR1 SGDLS and CDR2 YYNGEE. The CDR3 consists of 13 residues. This CDR3 is CASSQTGFRGYTF. The CDR3 DNA follows: TGTGCCAGCAGCCAAACGGGGTTCCGAGGCTACACCTTC.

This clone was picked up a small number of times. Other DNA sequences in this specimen translate into the identical CDR3. The rearrangement joins TRBV28 to TRBJ2-3; 9 bases are a match to TRBD2. V trimming: 3 bases; J trimming: 3 bases; junction bases outside the gene matches: 1. This CDR3 contains 14 residues. Germline V gene sequence: CDR1 MDHEN, CDR2 SYDVKM. The CDR3 nucleotides read TGTGCCAGCAGTTTCCTAGCGGGAACAGATACGCAGTATTTT. This encodes CASSFLAGTDTQYF.

The chain's CDR3 is CASSPWKGPYSNQPQHF. The CDR3 DNA sequence: TGTGCCAGCAGTCCATGGAAAGGGCCATATAGCAATCAGCCCCAGCATTTT. The chain recombines TRBV28 with TRBJ1-5; no clear D gene. Trimming shortened V by 5 bases and J by 0 bases, and 17 bases separated the two germline ends. Germline assignment: CDR1 MDHEN and CDR2 SYDVKM. This CDR3 is 17 amino acids long.

In its sample, this clone was seen a few times. The chain joins TRBV28 to TRBJ1-6; TRBD1 is a possible D gene (5 bases). In germline, CDR1 is MDHEN, CDR2 SYDVKM. V shed 4 bases and J shed 9 bases, with 13 bases lying between them. CDR3 length equals 14 residues. This chain's CDR3 is CASSWGRETSPLHF. The CDR3 DNA reads TGTGCCAGCAGTTGGGGCAGGGAAACTTCACCCCTCCACTTT.

The chain links TRBV2 to TRBJ1-4; 7 bases align to TRBD1. V gave up 4 bases and J gave up 8 bases; unmatched junction bases: 7. Germline CDR1 and CDR2: SNHLY and FYNNEI. This CDR3 region has 14 residues. Written as DNA, the CDR3 is TGTGCCAGCAGTGGGGACAGTGGTAGCGAAAAACTGTTTTTT. This sequence encodes CASSGDSGSEKLFF.

The rearrangement links TRBV11-2 to TRBJ1-1, with D uncertain. This CDR3 region has 13 residues. Germline V lookup: CDR1 SGHAT, CDR2 FQNNGV. Trimming stripped 0 bases from V and 5 bases from J, with 7 bases between. For the CDR3, the DNA is TGTGCCAGCAGCTTAGAAGGTGTGACTGAAGCTTTCTTT. It translates to CASSLEGVTEAFF.

The V and J genes are TRBV7-2 and TRBJ2-3, with D possibly TRBD1 on 6 matching bases. The CDR3 contains 12 residues. The ends were cut back, 5 bases at V and 6 bases at J, with 9 bases in the middle. CDR1 is SGHTA, CDR2 FQGNSA, per germline. The DNA for the CDR3 is TGTGCCAGCAGCCCAAGGGGGGATACGCAGTATTTT. Translating gives CASSPRGDTQYF.

This clone was counted a few times. The chain has TRBV18 and TRBJ1-6; D perhaps matches TRBD1 (5 bases). Trimming took 8 bases from V and 10 from J, leaving 12 bases between them. This CDR3 contains 12 residues. Germline V gene lookup returns CDR1 KGHSH and CDR2 LQKENI. Here the CDR3 reads CASTTGDSPLHF. The DNA of the CDR3 is TGTGCCAGCACGACGGGGGACTCACCCCTCCACTTT.

The chain links TRBV28 to TRBJ2-3, with D possibly TRBD2 on 6 matching bases. The germline CDR1 and CDR2 sequences are MDHEN and SYDVKM. The V and J ends lost 9 bases and 6 bases respectively, with 16 bases between them. This CDR3 has 13 amino acids. CDR3 DNA sequence: TGTGCCAGTCGTCAGGGAGGACCCGATACGCAGTATTTT. Translation gives CASRQGGPDTQYF.

This clone was seen more than once but under ten times. This chain connects TRBV18 to TRBJ2-7, with D hard to call. V was shortened by 2 bases and J by 1 base, with 6 bases between the two germline ends. CDR1 and CDR2 (germline): KGHSH, LQKENI. The CDR3 spans 13 residues. CDR3 coding DNA: TGTGCCAGCTCACCATCAACGTCCTACGAGCAGTACTTC. Its protein product is CASSPSTSYEQYF.

The CDR3, as DNA: TGTGCCAGCAGCCATTTCGGGGCTCCAGTATTTTCCTACGAGCAGTACTTC. Translating gives CASSHFGAPVFSYEQYF. The J gene is TRBJ2-7, the V gene TRBV11-2, with D perhaps being TRBD1 or TRBD2 (5 bases each). With 5 bases removed from V and 1 base from J, the gap between germline ends came to 21 bases. CDR3 size: 17 residues. Germline V gene sequence: CDR1 SGHAT, CDR2 FQNNGV.

This clone has more than one count but fewer than ten. The J gene is TRBJ1-1, the V gene TRBV10-3, with 7 bases matching TRBD1. Unmatched junction bases numbered 9, after V lost 6 bases and J lost 2 bases. Germline V gene data show CDR1 as ENHRY and CDR2 as SYGVKD. This CDR3 has 15 amino acids. The CDR3 DNA is TGTGCCATCAGGGACAGAGACAGGGCAAACACTGAAGCTTTCTTT. Translating gives CAIRDRDRANTEAFF.